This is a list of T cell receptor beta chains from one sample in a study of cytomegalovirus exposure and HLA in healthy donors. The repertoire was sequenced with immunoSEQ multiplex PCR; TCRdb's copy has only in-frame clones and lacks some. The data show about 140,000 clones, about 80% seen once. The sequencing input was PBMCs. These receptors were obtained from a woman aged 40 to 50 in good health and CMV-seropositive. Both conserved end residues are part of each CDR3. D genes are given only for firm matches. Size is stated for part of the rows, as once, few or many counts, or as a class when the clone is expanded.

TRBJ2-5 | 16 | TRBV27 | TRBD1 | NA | TGTGCCAGCAGTTTAGCAGGGACAGGGTTACAAGAGACCCAGTACTTC | CASSLAGTGLQETQYF
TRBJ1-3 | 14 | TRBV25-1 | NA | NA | TGTGCCAGCAGTGAACCAGGGGCAGGAAACACCATATATTTT | CASSEPGAGNTIYF
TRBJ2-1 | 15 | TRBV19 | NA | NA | TGTGCCAGTACTAGGGGCTCCACCTATTGGGATGAGCAGTTCTTC | CASTRGSTYWDEQFF
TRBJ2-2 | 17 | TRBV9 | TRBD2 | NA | TGTGCCAGCAGCGTAGCGGGACTAGCGGGAGAGGGCGGGGAGCTGTTTTTT | CASSVAGLAGEGGELFF
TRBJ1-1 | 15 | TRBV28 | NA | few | TGTGCCAGCAGTCTTAGGAGGGGGAGGGACACTGAAGCTTTCTTT | CASSLRRGRDTEAFF
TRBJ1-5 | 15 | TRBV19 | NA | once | TGTGCCAGTAGTCAGGGAATCGGGAGAAATCAGCCCCAGCATTTT | CASSQGIGRNQPQHF
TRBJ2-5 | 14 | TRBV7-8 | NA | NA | TGTGCCAGCAGCTTAGAACCAGGAAGGGAGACCCAGTACTTC | CASSLEPGRETQYF
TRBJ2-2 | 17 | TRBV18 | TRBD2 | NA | TGTGCCAGCTCACCACTACCTAGCGGGAGAACGACCGGGGAGCTGTTTTTT | CASSPLPSGRTTGELFF
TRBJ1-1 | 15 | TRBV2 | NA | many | TGTGCCAGCACCCAACCCGACGGACAGAACACTGAAGCTTTCTTT | CASTQPDGQNTEAFF
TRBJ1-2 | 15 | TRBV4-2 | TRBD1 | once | TGTGCCAGCAGCCAGGAAACAGGGGGCATCTATGGCTACACCTTC | CASSQETGGIYGYTF
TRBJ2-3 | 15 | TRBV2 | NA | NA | TGTGCCAGCAGTGTGGGTCAGGGTAACACAGATACGCAGTATTTT | CASSVGQGNTDTQYF
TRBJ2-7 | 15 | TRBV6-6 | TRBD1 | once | TGTGCCAGCAATATACAGGGGGCGCGGAGCTACGAGCAGTACTTC | CASNIQGARSYEQYF
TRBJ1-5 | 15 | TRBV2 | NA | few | TGTGCCAGCACCAAACTATCCGGAGTCAATCAGCCCCAGCATTTT | CASTKLSGVNQPQHF
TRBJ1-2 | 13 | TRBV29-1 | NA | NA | TGCAGCGCCTCCCGGGAGAGAAACTATGGCTACACCTTC | CSASRERNYGYTF
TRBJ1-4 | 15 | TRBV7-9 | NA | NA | TGTGCCAGCAGCTTAGATTCGGGAAGTAATGAAAAACTGTTTTTT | CASSLDSGSNEKLFF
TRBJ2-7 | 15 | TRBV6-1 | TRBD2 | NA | TGTGCCAGCAGCGCCAGCGGGGGCTACAACTACGAGCAGTACTTC | CASSASGGYNYEQYF
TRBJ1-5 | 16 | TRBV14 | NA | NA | TGTGCCAGCAGCCCCGGGGGGGCAGGACTCAATCAGCCCCAGCATTTT | CASSPGGAGLNQPQHF
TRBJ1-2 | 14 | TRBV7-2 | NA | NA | TGTGCCAGCAGCTTAGTTGTCGGGTTTTCTGGCTACACCTTC | CASSLVVGFSGYTF
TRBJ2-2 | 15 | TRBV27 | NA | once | TGTGCCAGCAGTTTGGGACTTTCGAACACCGGGGAGCTGTTTTTT | CASSLGLSNTGELFF
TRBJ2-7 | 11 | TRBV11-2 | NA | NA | TGTGCCAGCAGCCGCGCTTACGAGCAGTACTTC | CASSRAYEQYF
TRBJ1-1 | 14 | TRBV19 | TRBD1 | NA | TGTGCCAGTAGTATCTGGACAGGGGGTACTGAAGCTTTCTTT | CASSIWTGGTEAFF
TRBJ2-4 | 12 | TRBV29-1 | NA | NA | TGCAGCGTTGATGCAGGGGAGAACATTCAGTACTTC | CSVDAGENIQYF
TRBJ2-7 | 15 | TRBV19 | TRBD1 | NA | TGTGCCAGTAGTACCCTGGGACAGGTACCCCACGAGCAGTACTTC | CASSTLGQVPHEQYF
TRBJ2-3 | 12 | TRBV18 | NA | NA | TGTGCCAGCTCACCTAACACAGATACGCAGTATTTT | CASSPNTDTQYF
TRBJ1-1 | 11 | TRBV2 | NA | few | TGTGCCAGGCTGAGGGGGTCTGAAGCTTTCTTT | CARLRGSEAFF
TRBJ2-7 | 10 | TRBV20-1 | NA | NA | TGCAGTATTAGTCGCTACGAGCAGTACTTC | CSISRYEQYF
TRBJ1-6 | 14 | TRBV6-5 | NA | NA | TGTGCCAGCGCCAGGGAATCCTATAATTCACCCCTCCACTTT | CASARESYNSPLHF
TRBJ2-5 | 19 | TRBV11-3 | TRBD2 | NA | TGTGCCAGCAGCTTAGGAGTCTGGCTAGCGGGAGTATCAGAGGAGACCCAGTACTTC | CASSLGVWLAGVSEETQYF
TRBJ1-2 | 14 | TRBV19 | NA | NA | TGTGCCAGTAGGAAACAGGGAATTGACTATGGCTACACCTTC | CASRKQGIDYGYTF
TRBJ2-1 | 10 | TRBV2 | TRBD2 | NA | TGTGTCGGGGGGGCGGTGAGGTGGTTCTTC | CVGGAVRWFF
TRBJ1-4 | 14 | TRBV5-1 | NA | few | TGCGCCAGCAGCTTTCAGGGTACTAATGAAAAACTGTTTTTT | CASSFQGTNEKLFF
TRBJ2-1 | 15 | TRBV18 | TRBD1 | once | TGTGCCAGCTCACCGACCGGGACAGGGAACAGGGAGCAGTTCTTC | CASSPTGTGNREQFF
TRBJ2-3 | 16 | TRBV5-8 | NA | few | TGTGCCAGCAGCCCCTCCCCAACTCGGTCGTTGGATACGCAGTATTTT | CASSPSPTRSLDTQYF
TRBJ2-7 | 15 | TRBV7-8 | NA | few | TGTGCCAGCAGCTTACGCCGACAAGGGGGCTACGAGCAGTACTTC | CASSLRRQGGYEQYF
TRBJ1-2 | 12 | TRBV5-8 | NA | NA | TGTGCCAGCAGCTACAACAGGGAGGGCTACACCTTC | CASSYNREGYTF
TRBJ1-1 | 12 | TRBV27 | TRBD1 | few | TGTGCCAGCAGCTTGGAGGGACAGAAAGCTTTCTTT | CASSLEGQKAFF
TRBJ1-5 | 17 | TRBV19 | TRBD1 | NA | TGTGCCAGTACCATCAGGGGGGCAGGGGGCCCATATCAGCCCCAGCATTTT | CASTIRGAGGPYQPQHF
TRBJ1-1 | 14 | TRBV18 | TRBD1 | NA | TGTGCCAGCTCACAACAGGGGGAGAACACTGAAGCTTTCTTT | CASSQQGENTEAFF
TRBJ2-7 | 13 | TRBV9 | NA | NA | TGTGCCAGCAGCGAAGCCACAGGGCGCGAGCAGTACTTC | CASSEATGREQYF
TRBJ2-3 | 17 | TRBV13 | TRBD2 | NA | TGTGCCAGCAGCCCAGTGCTTGGGGGGACTAGCGGAGATACGCAGTATTTT | CASSPVLGGTSGDTQYF
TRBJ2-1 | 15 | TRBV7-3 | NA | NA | TGTGCCAGCAGCTTAAGTGGTTCTAGCTACAATGAGCAGTTCTTC | CASSLSGSSYNEQFF
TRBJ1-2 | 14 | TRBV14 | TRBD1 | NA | TGTGCCAGCAGCCAACATCAGGGGGCGGGTGGCTACACCTTC | CASSQHQGAGGYTF
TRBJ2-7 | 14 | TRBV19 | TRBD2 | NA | TGTGCCAGTAGTCGGACTAGCGGGGCCTACGAGCAGTACTTC | CASSRTSGAYEQYF
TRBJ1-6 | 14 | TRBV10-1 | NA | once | TGCGCCAGCAGTGGGGGGGTCGAGGATTCACCCCTCCACTTT | CASSGGVEDSPLHF
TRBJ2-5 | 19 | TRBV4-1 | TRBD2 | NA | TGCGCCAGCAGCCAAGGCCCGGGACTAGCGGGAAGGTACCAAGAGACCCAGTACTTC | CASSQGPGLAGRYQETQYF
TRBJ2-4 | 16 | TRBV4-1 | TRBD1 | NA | TGCGCCAGCAGCCAACCCGGGACAGGGAAATCGGACATTCAGTACTTC | CASSQPGTGKSDIQYF
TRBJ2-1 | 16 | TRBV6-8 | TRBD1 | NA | TGTGCCAGCCTACTCCCAGCAGGGGGCTCGAACAATGAGCAGTTCTTC | CASLLPAGGSNNEQFF
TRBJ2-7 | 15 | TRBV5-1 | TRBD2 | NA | TGCGCCAGCAGCTTGGGACTAGCGGGGATCTACGAGCAGTACTTC | CASSLGLAGIYEQYF
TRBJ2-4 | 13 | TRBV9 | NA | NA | TGTGCCAGCAGCGTAGGAGAGGTCAACATTCAGTACTTC | CASSVGEVNIQYF
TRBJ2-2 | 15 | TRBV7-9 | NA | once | TGTTCCAGCAGCTTAGTAGGGGGAGATACCGGGGAGCTGTTTTTT | CSSSLVGGDTGELFF
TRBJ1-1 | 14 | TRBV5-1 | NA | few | TGCGCCAGCAAGGAACTCGGGGAGAACACTGAAGCTTTCTTT | CASKELGENTEAFF
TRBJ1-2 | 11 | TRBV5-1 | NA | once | TGCGCCAGCGGGGACAATGATGGCTACACCTTC | CASGDNDGYTF
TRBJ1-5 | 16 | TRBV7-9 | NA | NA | TGTTCCAGCAGTGGGGGGGGAGTCCAAGGCAATCAGCCCCAGCATTTT | CSSSGGGVQGNQPQHF
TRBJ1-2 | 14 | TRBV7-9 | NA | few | TGTGCCAGCAGCTTAGCGGCTACAGGCTATGGCTACACCTTC | CASSLAATGYGYTF